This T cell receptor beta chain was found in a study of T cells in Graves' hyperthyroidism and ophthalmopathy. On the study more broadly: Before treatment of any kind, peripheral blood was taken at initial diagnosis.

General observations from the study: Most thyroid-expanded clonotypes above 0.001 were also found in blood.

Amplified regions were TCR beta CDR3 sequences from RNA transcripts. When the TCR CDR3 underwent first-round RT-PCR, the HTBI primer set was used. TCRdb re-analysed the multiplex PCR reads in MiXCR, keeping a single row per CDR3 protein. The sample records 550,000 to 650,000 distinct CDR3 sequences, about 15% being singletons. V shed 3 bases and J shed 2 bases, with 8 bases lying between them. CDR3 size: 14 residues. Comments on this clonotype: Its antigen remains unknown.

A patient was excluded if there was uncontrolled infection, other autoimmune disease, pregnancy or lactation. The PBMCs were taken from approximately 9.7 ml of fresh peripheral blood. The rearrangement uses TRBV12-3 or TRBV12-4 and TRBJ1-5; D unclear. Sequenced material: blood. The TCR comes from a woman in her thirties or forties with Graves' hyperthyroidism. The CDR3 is CASSFWGGNQPQHF. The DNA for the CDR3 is TGTGCCAGCAGTTTCTGGGGTGGCAATCAGCCCCAGCATTTT.